A selection of T cell receptor beta chains follows, all from one sample in a study of blood T cell repertoires in COVID-19. Profiled with immunoSEQ multiplex PCR; TCRdb holds only in-frame clones, not every one. Among about 480,000 clones listed, around 87% were seen once. Sequences were obtained from PBMCs or T cells enriched from blood (not recorded which). The receptors were gathered from a woman aged 40 to 50 who had recovered from COVID-19. Each CDR3 is given with its conserved first and last residue. D genes are given only for firm matches.

>TRBV6-5|15|NA|TRBJ1-6
TGTGCCAGCAGTTACCCAAGCGGGCGTAATTCACCCCTCCACTTT
CASSYPSGRNSPLHF
>TRBV5-1|15|NA|TRBJ1-6
TGCGCCAGCAGCCAGCGGACGCGGCTTAATTCACCCCTCCACTTT
CASSQRTRLNSPLHF
>TRBV6-5|12|TRBD1|TRBJ1-2
TGTGCCAGCGGAAGACAGGGTTCTGGCTACACCTTC
CASGRQGSGYTF
>TRBV30|13|NA|TRBJ1-5
TGTGCCTGGAGCACCCGGGGAGGGCAGCCCCAGCATTTT
CAWSTRGGQPQHF
>TRBV5-1|16|TRBD1|TRBJ1-5
TGCGCCAGCAGCTTGACAGGGGGCGCGGGCAATCAGCCCCAGCATTTT
CASSLTGGAGNQPQHF
>TRBV2|15|NA|TRBJ2-2
TGTGCCAGCAGTGAAAGACTAGGCGACACCGGGGAGCTGTTTTTT
CASSERLGDTGELFF
>TRBV6-2/TRBV6-3|13|NA|TRBJ1-2
TGTGCCAGCAGTTACTCTCAGGCCGGTGGCTACACCTTC
CASSYSQAGGYTF
>TRBV11-1|15|NA|TRBJ2-6
TGTGCCAGCAGCTCCACTTACTCTGGGGCCAACGTCCTGACTTTC
CASSSTYSGANVLTF
>TRBV6-4|14|TRBD2|TRBJ2-1
TGTGCCAGCAGTAAATCAGGCGGGAGTCGTGAGCAGTTCTTC
CASSKSGGSREQFF
>TRBV7-9|14|TRBD2|TRBJ2-3
TGTGCCAGCAGCCTCGGACTAGCCTCCGATACGCAGTATTTT
CASSLGLASDTQYF
>TRBV7-8|14|TRBD1|TRBJ1-1
TGTGCCAGCAGCGTATCGACAGGGACCACTGAAGCTTTCTTT
CASSVSTGTTEAFF
>TRBV25-1|17|TRBD2|TRBJ2-1
TGTGCCAGCAGTGACGGACTAGCGGGACCTCCCTACAATGAGCAGTTCTTC
CASSDGLAGPPYNEQFF
>TRBV10-3|14|NA|TRBJ1-4
TGTGCCATCAGTGACCGCGGGGCTAATGAAAAACTGTTTTTT
CAISDRGANEKLFF
>TRBV6-2/TRBV6-3|17|NA|TRBJ1-5
TGTGCCAGCAGTTACCATTCAGCAGGACAGTTCAATCAGCCCCAGCATTTT
CASSYHSAGQFNQPQHF
>TRBV27|17|TRBD2|TRBJ2-1
TGTGCCAGCAGTTTATCGGGTCGGCGGGAGGGTCGCAATGAGCAGTTCTTC
CASSLSGRREGRNEQFF
>TRBV27|15|TRBD1|TRBJ1-2
TGTGCCAGCAGTGCCCGGGACAGTTTAATTTATGGCTACACCTTC
CASSARDSLIYGYTF
>TRBV19|16|NA|TRBJ2-2
TGTGCCAGTAGTATAGCTGGACTGATCAACACCGGGGAGCTGTTTTTT
CASSIAGLINTGELFF